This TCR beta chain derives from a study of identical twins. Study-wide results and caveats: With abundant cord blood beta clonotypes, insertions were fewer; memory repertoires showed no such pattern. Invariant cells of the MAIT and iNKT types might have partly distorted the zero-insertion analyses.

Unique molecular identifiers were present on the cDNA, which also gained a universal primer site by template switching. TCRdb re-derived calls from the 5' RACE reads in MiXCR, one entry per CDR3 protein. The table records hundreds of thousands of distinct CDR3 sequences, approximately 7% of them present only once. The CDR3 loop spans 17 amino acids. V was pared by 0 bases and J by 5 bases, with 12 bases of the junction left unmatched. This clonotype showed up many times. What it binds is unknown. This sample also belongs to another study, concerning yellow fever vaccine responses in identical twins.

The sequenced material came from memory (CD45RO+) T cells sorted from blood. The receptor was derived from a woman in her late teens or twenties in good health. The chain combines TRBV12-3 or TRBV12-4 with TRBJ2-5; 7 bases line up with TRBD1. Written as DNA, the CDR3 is TGTGCCAGCAGTTTAGCCCTCCGGGTAGGGGGCGCTGAGACCCAGTACTTC. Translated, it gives CASSLALRVGGAETQYF.